A selection of T cell receptor beta chains follows, all from one sample in a study of OX40 agonist ivuxolimab in advanced cancers. TCRdb's table, derived via immunoSEQ multiplex PCR, lists solely in-frame clones and lacks some. This table has 15,000 to 20,000 clones, 84% appearing once. The sequences come from CD4+ or CD8+ T cells sorted from blood, collected in a trial of the OX40 agonist ivuxolimab. All receptors derive from an adult with an advanced solid tumor such as melanoma, head and neck, liver or kidney cancer. The CDR3 runs from the conserved cysteine through the conserved F or W. The order of the fields is clone size, V gene, J gene, D gene, CDR3 protein, CDR3 DNA. A D gene is named only where the DNA matches it firmly. Expanded clones are given a class, and other clones once, few, many or no size at all.

clone_size: -; v_call: TRBV18; j_call: TRBJ1-5; d_call: TRBD1; cdr3_aa: CASSPQGANNQPQHF; cdr3_nt: TGTGCCAGCTCACCACAGGGGGCCAACAATCAGCCCCAGCATTTT
clone_size: -; v_call: TRBV6-1; j_call: TRBJ2-5; d_call: -; cdr3_aa: CASSEGWFQETQYF; cdr3_nt: TGTGCCAGCAGTGAAGGTTGGTTTCAAGAGACCCAGTACTTC
clone_size: -; v_call: TRBV5-4; j_call: TRBJ2-5; d_call: TRBD1; cdr3_aa: CASSPTGQETQYF; cdr3_nt: TGTGCCAGCAGCCCGACAGGGCAAGAGACCCAGTACTTC
clone_size: -; v_call: TRBV4-1; j_call: TRBJ1-2; d_call: -; cdr3_aa: CASSQDMLGYTF; cdr3_nt: TGCGCCAGCAGCCAAGATATGTTGGGCTACACCTTC
clone_size: -; v_call: TRBV19; j_call: TRBJ1-1; d_call: -; cdr3_aa: CASSIAGGNPFMFAEAFF; cdr3_nt: TGTGCCAGTAGTATTGCGGGAGGGAACCCCTTCATGTTCGCTGAAGCTTTCTTT
clone_size: -; v_call: TRBV30; j_call: TRBJ1-6; d_call: -; cdr3_aa: CAWRVAIGRGSGSPLHF; cdr3_nt: TGTGCCTGGAGGGTCGCCATAGGAAGGGGCAGTGGTTCACCCCTCCACTTT
clone_size: few; v_call: TRBV7-8; j_call: TRBJ2-3; d_call: -; cdr3_aa: CASSLGASADTQYF; cdr3_nt: TGTGCCAGCAGCTTAGGGGCTAGCGCAGATACGCAGTATTTT
clone_size: -; v_call: TRBV6-6; j_call: TRBJ1-5; d_call: -; cdr3_aa: CASSYPSQPQHF; cdr3_nt: TGTGCCAGCAGTTACCCATCTCAGCCCCAGCATTTT
clone_size: -; v_call: TRBV18; j_call: TRBJ2-7; d_call: -; cdr3_aa: CASSPRGGRRPYEQYF; cdr3_nt: TGTGCCAGCTCACCACGTGGGGGCAGGAGACCCTACGAGCAGTACTTC
clone_size: -; v_call: TRBV10-3; j_call: TRBJ2-3; d_call: TRBD2; cdr3_aa: CAISDYLAGNRDTQYF; cdr3_nt: TGTGCCATCAGTGATTATCTAGCGGGGAACAGAGATACGCAGTATTTT
clone_size: -; v_call: TRBV9; j_call: TRBJ1-3; d_call: -; cdr3_aa: CAGTSTQGNTIYF; cdr3_nt: TGTGCCGGCACGTCGACACAAGGAAACACCATATATTTT
clone_size: -; v_call: TRBV6-5; j_call: TRBJ1-1; d_call: TRBD1; cdr3_aa: CASTSPGGFTEAFF; cdr3_nt: TGTGCCAGCACCTCTCCAGGGGGCTTCACTGAAGCTTTCTTT
clone_size: -; v_call: TRBV19; j_call: TRBJ2-7; d_call: -; cdr3_aa: CASKIRDEQYF; cdr3_nt: TGTGCCAGTAAGATAAGGGACGAGCAGTACTTC
clone_size: -; v_call: TRBV18; j_call: TRBJ1-5; d_call: -; cdr3_aa: CASSLGEEGAQHF; cdr3_nt: TGTGCCAGCTCACTAGGGGAGGAGGGGGCCCAGCATTTT
clone_size: -; v_call: TRBV10-3; j_call: TRBJ2-7; d_call: TRBD1; cdr3_aa: CAIGGQGSYGSYEQYF; cdr3_nt: TGTGCCATCGGAGGACAGGGGTCCTACGGCTCCTACGAGCAGTACTTC
clone_size: -; v_call: TRBV30; j_call: TRBJ1-1; d_call: TRBD1; cdr3_aa: CARDRRNTEAFF; cdr3_nt: TGTGCCCGGGACAGGCGGAACACTGAAGCTTTCTTT
clone_size: -; v_call: TRBV2; j_call: TRBJ2-2; d_call: -; cdr3_aa: CASSLAYTGELFF; cdr3_nt: TGTGCCAGCAGTCTAGCCTACACCGGGGAGCTGTTTTTT
clone_size: -; v_call: TRBV6-5; j_call: TRBJ2-6; d_call: -; cdr3_aa: CASSFTGGSGANVLTF; cdr3_nt: TGTGCCAGCAGTTTCACTGGGGGATCTGGGGCCAACGTCCTGACTTTC
clone_size: -; v_call: TRBV27; j_call: TRBJ2-2; d_call: -; cdr3_aa: CASSLSPGGPAGELFF; cdr3_nt: TGTGCCAGCAGTTTATCCCCCGGGGGGCCCGCCGGGGAGCTGTTTTTT
clone_size: -; v_call: TRBV5-5; j_call: TRBJ2-7; d_call: -; cdr3_aa: CASSLLQGSEQYF; cdr3_nt: TGTGCCAGCAGCTTGCTACAGGGCTCCGAGCAGTACTTC
clone_size: -; v_call: TRBV7-2; j_call: TRBJ2-1; d_call: TRBD2; cdr3_aa: CASSPTSGNYNEQFF; cdr3_nt: TGTGCCAGCAGCCCCACTAGCGGGAACTACAATGAGCAGTTCTTC
clone_size: -; v_call: TRBV15; j_call: TRBJ2-6; d_call: TRBD2; cdr3_aa: CATSGRWGAGESGANVLTF; cdr3_nt: TGTGCCACCAGCGGCCGGTGGGGTGCGGGAGAATCTGGGGCCAACGTCCTGACTTTC
clone_size: -; v_call: TRBV7-9; j_call: TRBJ2-5; d_call: -; cdr3_aa: CASSLRYRDLQETQYF; cdr3_nt: TGTGCCAGCAGCTTACGGTACCGGGACTTGCAAGAGACCCAGTACTTC
clone_size: -; v_call: TRBV6-5; j_call: TRBJ2-2; d_call: -; cdr3_aa: CASRTPNTGELFF; cdr3_nt: TGTGCCAGCCGGACACCGAACACCGGGGAGCTGTTTTTT
clone_size: -; v_call: TRBV19; j_call: TRBJ1-3; d_call: TRBD1; cdr3_aa: CASSSPGQAGGNTIYF; cdr3_nt: TGTGCCAGTAGCTCCCCCGGACAGGCCGGTGGAAACACCATATATTTT
clone_size: -; v_call: TRBV11-2; j_call: TRBJ2-1; d_call: TRBD2; cdr3_aa: CASSFRLAGLDNEQFF; cdr3_nt: TGTGCCAGCAGCTTCCGCCTAGCGGGACTGGACAATGAGCAGTTCTTC
clone_size: once; v_call: TRBV28; j_call: TRBJ2-5; d_call: -; cdr3_aa: CASSTRVGPETQYF; cdr3_nt: TGTGCCAGCAGTACCCGCGTTGGGCCAGAGACCCAGTACTTC
clone_size: -; v_call: TRBV14; j_call: TRBJ1-1; d_call: TRBD1; cdr3_aa: CASSQVPGGNTEAFF; cdr3_nt: TGTGCCAGCAGCCAAGTGCCAGGGGGGAACACTGAAGCTTTCTTT
clone_size: -; v_call: TRBV2; j_call: TRBJ1-6; d_call: TRBD1; cdr3_aa: CASSVGTVNSPLHF; cdr3_nt: TGTGCCAGCAGCGTGGGGACAGTTAATTCACCCCTCCACTTT
clone_size: -; v_call: TRBV27; j_call: TRBJ2-6; d_call: TRBD1; cdr3_aa: CASSRSTGGALTSGANVLTF; cdr3_nt: TGTGCCAGCAGTCGCTCGACAGGGGGCGCTTTAACTTCTGGGGCCAACGTCCTGACTTTC
clone_size: -; v_call: TRBV5-1; j_call: TRBJ2-2; d_call: -; cdr3_aa: CASSLGDGTGELFF; cdr3_nt: TGCGCCAGCAGCTTGGGGGACGGCACCGGGGAGCTGTTTTTT
clone_size: few; v_call: TRBV10-3; j_call: TRBJ2-7; d_call: -; cdr3_aa: CAISERTIEEQYF; cdr3_nt: TGTGCCATCAGTGAGAGGACGATTGAGGAGCAGTACTTC
clone_size: -; v_call: TRBV11-3; j_call: TRBJ2-1; d_call: TRBD2; cdr3_aa: CASSRIAGNLDNEQFF; cdr3_nt: TGTGCCAGCAGCAGGATAGCGGGAAATCTAGACAATGAGCAGTTCTTC
clone_size: -; v_call: TRBV6-1; j_call: TRBJ1-1; d_call: -; cdr3_aa: CASSLRTEAFF; cdr3_nt: TGTGCCAGCAGTTTGAGGACTGAAGCTTTCTTT
clone_size: -; v_call: TRBV9; j_call: TRBJ1-3; d_call: -; cdr3_aa: CASSSKGRVGTGRSGNTIYF; cdr3_nt: TGTGCCAGCAGCTCCAAAGGGCGGGTTGGGACCGGCCGCTCTGGAAACACCATATATTTT
clone_size: -; v_call: TRBV7-3; j_call: TRBJ2-1; d_call: TRBD2; cdr3_aa: CASSPGLAGEGNEQFF; cdr3_nt: TGTGCCAGCAGCCCCGGACTAGCGGGGGAAGGGAATGAGCAGTTCTTC
clone_size: -; v_call: TRBV6-6; j_call: TRBJ2-7; d_call: TRBD2; cdr3_aa: CASSQAGGPYEQYF; cdr3_nt: TGTGCCAGCAGCCAAGCGGGAGGGCCATACGAGCAGTACTTC
clone_size: -; v_call: TRBV19; j_call: TRBJ2-5; d_call: TRBD2; cdr3_aa: CASSPPAGTSVLGGTQYF; cdr3_nt: TGTGCCAGTAGCCCCCCGGCCGGGACTAGCGTCTTGGGTGGGACCCAGTACTTC
clone_size: -; v_call: TRBV18; j_call: TRBJ1-4; d_call: TRBD1; cdr3_aa: CASSRTGSTNEKLFF; cdr3_nt: TGTGCCAGCTCACGGACAGGGTCAACTAATGAAAAACTGTTTTTT
clone_size: -; v_call: TRBV27; j_call: TRBJ2-1; d_call: TRBD2; cdr3_aa: CASRASGRSEQFF; cdr3_nt: TGTGCCAGCAGGGCTAGCGGAAGGAGTGAGCAGTTCTTC
clone_size: -; v_call: TRBV27; j_call: TRBJ2-7; d_call: TRBD1; cdr3_aa: CASRTGGGTYEQYF; cdr3_nt: TGTGCCAGCAGGACAGGGGGGGGGACTTACGAGCAGTACTTC
clone_size: -; v_call: TRBV5-8; j_call: TRBJ1-1; d_call: -; cdr3_aa: CASSLGVSLNTEAFF; cdr3_nt: TGTGCCAGCAGCTTGGGTGTATCCTTGAACACTGAAGCTTTCTTT
clone_size: -; v_call: TRBV9; j_call: TRBJ2-1; d_call: -; cdr3_aa: CASSAAASDSSYNEQFF; cdr3_nt: TGTGCCAGCAGCGCGGCGGCTAGCGATAGCTCCTACAATGAGCAGTTCTTC
clone_size: -; v_call: TRBV5-1; j_call: TRBJ2-7; d_call: TRBD2; cdr3_aa: CASSKLAGVQEEQYF; cdr3_nt: TGCGCCAGCAGCAAACTAGCGGGGGTTCAAGAGGAGCAGTACTTC
clone_size: once; v_call: TRBV29-1; j_call: TRBJ2-7; d_call: -; cdr3_aa: CSVRDTGRSYEQYF; cdr3_nt: TGCAGCGTTCGTGATACAGGTCGTAGCTACGAGCAGTACTTC
clone_size: -; v_call: TRBV6-6; j_call: TRBJ1-5; d_call: -; cdr3_aa: CASSRDGVQPQHF; cdr3_nt: TGTGCCAGCAGCAGGGACGGAGTTCAGCCCCAGCATTTT
clone_size: -; v_call: TRBV10-1; j_call: TRBJ2-1; d_call: -; cdr3_aa: CASSESGGLYNEQFF; cdr3_nt: TGCGCCAGCAGTGAGTCGGGGGGGCTTTACAATGAGCAGTTCTTC
clone_size: -; v_call: TRBV6-1; j_call: TRBJ2-7; d_call: TRBD2; cdr3_aa: CASSEGLAGEWTYEQYF; cdr3_nt: TGTGCCAGCAGTGAGGGACTAGCGGGAGAATGGACCTACGAGCAGTACTTC
clone_size: -; v_call: TRBV4-2; j_call: TRBJ1-4; d_call: -; cdr3_aa: CASSQAEGTTNEKLFF; cdr3_nt: TGTGCCAGCAGCCAAGCTGAGGGAACAACTAATGAAAAACTGTTTTTT
clone_size: -; v_call: TRBV6-5; j_call: TRBJ1-2; d_call: -; cdr3_aa: CAITTGLRYGYTF; cdr3_nt: TGTGCCATAACCACAGGGCTTCGATATGGCTACACCTTC
clone_size: -; v_call: TRBV9; j_call: TRBJ2-3; d_call: TRBD2; cdr3_aa: CASSPRTSGGAIDTQYF; cdr3_nt: TGTGCCAGCAGCCCCAGGACTAGCGGGGGGGCCATAGATACGCAGTATTTT
clone_size: -; v_call: TRBV7-8; j_call: TRBJ2-5; d_call: TRBD1; cdr3_aa: CASSWDSQETQYF; cdr3_nt: TGTGCCAGCAGCTGGGACAGCCAAGAGACCCAGTACTTC
clone_size: -; v_call: TRBV28; j_call: TRBJ1-1; d_call: -; cdr3_aa: CASSLYGSNTEAFF; cdr3_nt: TGTGCCAGCAGTTTATACGGCTCAAACACTGAAGCTTTCTTT
clone_size: -; v_call: TRBV6-5; j_call: TRBJ1-1; d_call: TRBD1; cdr3_aa: CASYRDRGSGAFF; cdr3_nt: TGTGCCAGCTACCGGGACAGGGGTTCTGGTGCTTTCTTT